The 9 T cell receptor beta chains below come from one sample, sequenced in a study of CD8 T cells in Susac syndrome. Random hexamers were used to reverse transcribe the RNA input (0.5 to 1 ug). MiXCR was run by TCRdb on the immunoSEQ multiplex PCR reads, yielding one entry per CDR3 protein. The table includes some 300,000 distinct CDR3 sequences, 70% to 90% detected once. What was sequenced was CD8+ T cells from PBMCs. The receptors stem from a human donor with multiple sclerosis.

The V gene is TRBV14, the J gene TRBJ2-7, with 7 bases identical to TRBD2. This CDR3 is 14 amino acids long. The germline V gene encodes CDR1 SGHDN and CDR2 FVKESK. The trim removed 2 bases at V and 5 bases at J, leaving 6 bases unmatched. CDR3 residues: CASSQLGLPNEQYF. The DNA for the CDR3 is TGTGCCAGCAGCCAATTGGGACTACCGAACGAGCAGTACTTC.

J is TRBJ2-2 and V is TRBV7-9; 7 nucleotides line up with TRBD2. The V and J ends lost 4 bases and 4 bases, in that order; junction bases with no gene match: 18. CDR3 length: 19 residues. The germline CDR1 and CDR2 sequences are SEHNR and FQNEAQ (reference sequence). The CDR3 nucleotides read TGTGCCAGCAGCTCCCGGCGCCGTGAATTGGAGCGGGGCACCGGGGAGCTGTTTTTT. Amino acids: CASSSRRRELERGTGELFF. Based on the CDR3 plus reference TRBV7-9 and TRBJ2-2, the full variable domain is DTGVSQNPRHKITKRGQNVTFRCDPISEHNRLYWYRQTLGQGPEFLTYFQNEAQLEKSRLLSDRFSAERPKGSFSTLEIQRTEQGDSAMYLCASSSRRRELERGTGELFFGEGSRLTVL.

The chain links TRBV2 to TRBJ1-1; D possibly corresponds to TRBD1 (5 bases). V was trimmed by 2 bases and J by 2 bases, leaving 15 bases between them. The CDR3 has 16 amino acids. Germline CDR1 is SNHLY and CDR2 is FYNNEI. CDR3 residues: CASSENNSGRNTEAFF. DNA for the CDR3: TGTGCCAGCAGTGAAAACAATTCAGGGCGCAACACTGAAGCTTTCTTT.

Comment on this clonotype: A junction end diverges from the germline sequence, so it may reflect a read error. The genes are TRBV29-1 and TRBJ2-1; 11 bases align to TRBD2. CDR1 is SQVTM, CDR2 ANQGSEA, per germline. The CDR3 runs 14 residues. The CDR3 protein is CSAFGGLAGEEPFF. In DNA form, the CDR3 reads TGCAGCGCCTTCGGCGGACTAGCGGGTGAGGAGCCGTTCTTC.

The CDR3 DNA reads TGTGCCAGCAGTCGAGGGAGGACTTTTAACACCGGGGAGCTGTTTTTT. Amino acid sequence: CASSRGRTFNTGELFF. V gene TRBV28 combines with J gene TRBJ2-2; D perhaps matches TRBD2 (6 bases). V shed 5 bases and J shed 2 bases, with 15 bases lying between them. Per the germline V gene, CDR1 is MDHEN and CDR2 is SYDVKM. The CDR3 has 16 amino acids. The whole variable domain, remainder taken from reference TRBV28 and TRBJ2-2, is DVKVTQSSRYLVKRTGEKVFLECVQDMDHENMFWYRQDPGLGLRLIYFSYDVKMKEKGDIPEGYSVSREKKERFSLILESASTNQTSMYLCASSRGRTFNTGELFFGEGSRLTVL.

V is TRBV9 and J is TRBJ2-2; D not resolved. CDR1 is SGDLS and CDR2 is YYNGEE in the germline V gene. The CDR3 contains 14 residues. The V gene lost 4 bases and the J gene lost 7 bases, with 14 bases spanning the gap. The CDR3 region is CASSHSKVGGELFF. The CDR3 region has the DNA TGTGCCAGCAGCCACAGTAAGGTGGGCGGGGAGCTGTTTTTT.

This clonotype appeared once. V is TRBV28 and J is TRBJ2-7; TRBD1 matches 7 bases. The junction had 14 bases not matched to a gene; V was cut back by 5 bases and J by 4 bases. Germline V gives CDR1 MDHEN, CDR2 SYDVKM. CDR3 size: 16 residues. The DNA of the CDR3 is TGTGCCAGCAGTCCGGAACAGGGAGAGACAGGGTACGAGCAGTACTTC. Its protein is CASSPEQGETGYEQYF. The variable domain in full, with the rest retrieved from reference TRBV28 and TRBJ2-7, is DVKVTQSSRYLVKRTGEKVFLECVQDMDHENMFWYRQDPGLGLRLIYFSYDVKMKEKGDIPEGYSVSREKKERFSLILESASTNQTSMYLCASSPEQGETGYEQYFGPGTRLTVT.

The rearrangement links TRBV7-9 to TRBJ1-1; the match to TRBD1 covers 8 bases. Germline loops: CDR1 SEHNR, CDR2 FQNEAQ (reference sequence). The CDR3 covers 17 residues. Trimming at V came to 7 bases and at J to 4 bases, leaving 17 bases not matched to a gene. In nucleotides, the CDR3 is TGTGCCAGCATCACTTATCTGGGGACAGGAAGGGGCACTGAAGCTTTCTTT. It specifies CASITYLGTGRGTEAFF.

The chain links TRBV5-4 to TRBJ2-7, with D perhaps TRBD1 (5 bases). Germline values: CDR1 SGHNT, CDR2 YYREEE (reference sequence). This CDR3 has 18 amino acids. Trimming took off 3 bases at V and 3 bases at J, with 25 bases between the two ends. The CDR3 here is CASSSRQTVPPPNYEQYF. The CDR3 nucleotides read TGTGCCAGCAGCTCCAGACAGACAGTCCCACCCCCCAACTACGAGCAGTACTTC.